The 28 T cell receptor beta chains presented below share a single source sample, sequenced in a study of T cell repertoires in cytomegalovirus infection. Each CDR3 protein gets one entry after TCRdb re-called the reads with MiXCR. The repertoire includes about 70,000 distinct CDR3 sequences, roughly 22% of them detected once, and roughly 62% sits in the top ten. These TCRs' antigens remain unknown. Sequenced here: CD8+ T cells from cultured PBMCs, sampled from culture after CMV antigen stimulation. The receptors originated from a human donor in good health (CMV status not recorded). Some clones in this sample may be carry-over from other donors' samples.

This clonotype has at least ten counts. V gene TRBV5-5 combines with J gene TRBJ1-1; D is undetermined. The CDR3 runs to 15 residues. V lost 3 bases, J lost 0 bases, and 12 bases lay in between. Germline CDR1 is SGHKS and CDR2 is YYEKEE (reference sequence). The CDR3 region has the DNA TGTGCCAGCAGCTCCGCTTGGCGGGTGAACACTGAAGCTTTCTTT. Its translation: CASSSAWRVNTEAFF.

The chain is built from TRBV7-9 and TRBJ1-5, with TRBD1 identical over 10 bases. The CDR3 consists of 15 residues. CDR1 and CDR2 (germline): SEHNR, FQNEAQ (reference sequence). The trim removed 5 bases at V and 2 bases at J, leaving 3 bases unmatched. This CDR3 is CASSPGTGGNQPQHF. CDR3 nucleotide sequence: TGTGCCAGCAGCCCGGGGACAGGGGGCAATCAGCCCCAGCATTTT.

This chain joins TRBV29-1 and TRBJ1-2, with a possible D match to TRBD1 (5 bases). CDR3 size: 15 residues. V gave up 0 bases and J gave up 1 base, with 12 bases separating them. Germline CDR1 reads SQVTM; CDR2 reads ANQGSEA. CDR3 sequence: CSVEDVGGLNYGYTF. The CDR3 DNA sequence: TGCAGCGTTGAAGATGTGGGGGGTCTTAACTATGGCTACACCTTC.

This chain connects TRBV7-4 to TRBJ2-7, with 8 bases that match TRBD1. The CDR3 has 12 residues. Unmatched junction bases numbered 8, after V lost 5 bases and J lost 11 bases. Germline V gene sequence: CDR1 SGHVT, CDR2 SQSDAQ. The CDR3 reads CASSPDRDEKYF. The CDR3 nucleotides read TGTGCCAGCAGCCCGGACAGGGACGAAAAGTACTTC.

V and J are TRBV19 and TRBJ2-7; D possibly corresponds to TRBD1 (5 bases). V was cut by 8 bases and J by 2 bases, with 16 bases left in between. CDR3 length equals 14 residues. The germline V gene has CDR1 LNHDA and CDR2 SQIVND (reference sequence). DNA of the CDR3: TGTGCCAGTGGTTCCGGCAGGGAACCCTACGAGCAGTACTTC. Translating gives CASGSGREPYEQYF.

This chain connects TRBV27 to TRBJ2-2; 10 nucleotides align to TRBD1. Germline V gives CDR1 MNHEY, CDR2 SMNVEV (reference sequence). The CDR3 consists of 16 residues. Trimming at V came to 6 bases and at J to 2 bases, leaving 6 bases not matched to a gene. The CDR3: CASSQGQGLNTGELFF. CDR3 nucleotide sequence: TGTGCCAGCAGCCAGGGACAGGGGTTAAACACCGGGGAGCTGTTTTTT.

This rearrangement joins TRBV12-5 to TRBJ1-1, with no clear D. This CDR3 spans 11 amino acids. Per the germline V gene, CDR1 is LGHNT and CDR2 is FRNRAP. Trimming removed 3 bases from V and 6 bases from J, with 5 bases in between. CDR3 sequence reads: CASGFNPEAFF. The CDR3 DNA follows: TGTGCTAGTGGTTTCAACCCTGAAGCTTTCTTT.

This clonotype appeared many times. V is TRBV4-1 and J is TRBJ2-7; 15 nucleotides align to TRBD2. In germline, CDR1 is MGHRA, CDR2 YSYEKL. The CDR3 is made up of 18 amino acids. With 5 bases clipped from V and 1 base from J, the junction kept 9 bases outside the gene matches. CDR3 bases: TGCGCCAGCAGCTCCTGGACTAGCGGGGGGGAAAAATCCTACGAGCAGTACTTC. This codes for CASSSWTSGGEKSYEQYF.

This clonotype was detected only a few times. Germline is not matched at one junction end, which may reflect a read error. The V call is TRBV4-1, the J call TRBJ2-3; TRBD1 aligns across 8 bases. Germline CDR1 MGHRA, CDR2 YSYEKL. There are 15 residues in the CDR3. CDR3 protein: CASSPNQAIGDRLPF. The CDR3 bases are TGCGCCAGCAGCCCAAACCAGGCTATAGGGGACAGGCTCCCTTTT.

The chain couples TRBV7-9 to TRBJ2-7; no clear D gene. V lost 2 bases, J lost 7 bases, and 12 bases lay in between. In germline, CDR1 is SEHNR, CDR2 FQNEAQ (reference sequence). This CDR3 contains 13 residues. The CDR3 protein is CASSLSNPGEQYF. CDR3 DNA sequence: TGTGCCAGCAGCTTATCGAACCCCGGGGAGCAGTACTTC.

This clonotype was detected a few times. The chain couples TRBV10-3 to TRBJ1-2, with D maybe TRBD1 (5 bases). The germline CDR1 and CDR2 sequences are ENHRY and SYGVKD. The CDR3 consists of 12 residues. V gave up 6 bases and J gave up 3 bases, with 8 bases separating them. The CDR3 here is CAIRGHDYGYTF. CDR3 nucleotides: TGTGCCATCAGAGGACACGACTATGGCTACACCTTC.

The rearrangement links TRBV7-3 to TRBJ2-3; 9 positions match TRBD2. There are 15 residues in the CDR3. J was trimmed by 3 bases and V by 5 bases; bases with no gene match: 6. The germline V gene encodes CDR1 SGHTA and CDR2 FQGTGA. Written as DNA, the CDR3 is TGTGCCAGCAGCGCTAGCGGGGCAAGGACAGATACGCAGTATTTT. It specifies CASSASGARTDTQYF. Drawing the rest from reference TRBV7-3 and TRBJ2-3, the complete variable domain is GAGVSQTPSNKVTEKGKYVELRCDPISGHTALYWYRQSLGQGPEFLIYFQGTGAADDSGLPNDRFFAVRPEGSVSTLKIQRTERGDSAVYLCASSASGARTDTQYFGPGTRLTVL.

This clonotype was found a few times. This chain uses TRBV11-2 with TRBJ2-1; 9 nucleotides line up with TRBD2. J gave up 5 bases and V 6 bases, and 8 bases lay outside the gene matches. Germline CDR1 reads SGHAT; CDR2 reads FQNNGV. The CDR3 consists of 15 residues. This CDR3 reads CASRLTSGLNNEQFF. In DNA, the CDR3 is TGTGCCAGCAGATTAACTAGCGGGCTTAACAATGAGCAGTTCTTC.

The genes are TRBV5-1 and TRBJ2-7; 9 bases line up with TRBD1. This CDR3 contains 16 residues. CDR1 and CDR2 from the germline V gene are SGHRS and YFSETQ. With V trimmed by 2 bases and J by 0 bases, 6 bases remained unmatched. The chain's CDR3 is CASSFSGTGFSYEQYF. The CDR3 DNA reads as TGCGCCAGCAGCTTTTCCGGGACAGGGTTCTCCTACGAGCAGTACTTC.

The chain employs TRBV2 and TRBJ2-7; D is perhaps TRBD1 or TRBD2 (6 bases each). The CDR3 runs to 15 residues. CDR1 is SNHLY and CDR2 is FYNNEI in the germline V gene. With 8 bases removed from V and 3 bases from J, the gap between germline ends came to 20 bases. The CDR3 loop reads CASGGGTSRIYEQYF. DNA for the CDR3: TGTGCCAGCGGTGGGGGGACATCCCGGATCTACGAGCAGTACTTC.

V gene TRBV7-2 combines with J gene TRBJ1-3; no definite D call. The CDR3 runs 16 residues. Trimming stripped 1 base from V and 6 bases from J, with 16 bases between. Germline assignment: CDR1 SGHTA and CDR2 FQGNSA. This chain's CDR3 is CASSLDVPGRENTIYF. CDR3 sequence (DNA): TGTGCCAGCAGCTTAGATGTTCCGGGGAGAGAAAACACCATATATTTT.

The chain employs TRBV7-6 and TRBJ2-7; D remains ambiguous. Germline assignment: CDR1 SGHVS and CDR2 FNYEAQ. V dropped 9 bases and J dropped 3 bases, with 12 bases sitting between them. The CDR3 spans 12 residues. Here the CDR3 reads CASHDGLYEQYF. CDR3 nucleotides: TGTGCCAGTCACGACGGCCTCTACGAGCAGTACTTC.

The genes are TRBV7-9 and TRBJ1-2, with D maybe TRBD1 (5 bases). V lost 5 bases to trimming and J lost 7 bases, with 14 bases between them. The germline CDR1 and CDR2 sequences are SEHNR and FQNEAQ (reference sequence). The CDR3 extends over 13 amino acids. This CDR3 reads CASSQGVDGGYTF. CDR3 DNA sequence: TGTGCCAGCAGCCAAGGGGTTGATGGTGGCTACACCTTC.

This chain connects TRBV6-2 or TRBV6-3 to TRBJ2-7; no definite D call. Trimming left V 0 bases short and J 3 bases short, with 6 bases between. Germline V gene sequence: CDR1 MNHEY, CDR2 SVGEGT. The CDR3 has 13 amino acids. The CDR3 coding sequence is TGTGCCAGCAGTTACTCGAATTACTACGAGCAGTACTTC. Residues: CASSYSNYYEQYF.

The CDR3 nucleotides are TGCGCCAGCAGCCAAGAAGGGGGAGGGCCTGGCTACACCTTC. Its translation: CASSQEGGGPGYTF. This chain joins TRBV4-3 and TRBJ1-2; maybe TRBD1 (6 bases). CDR3 length: 14 amino acids. Trimming removed 0 bases from V and 7 bases from J, with 12 bases in between. CDR1 and CDR2 from the germline V gene are LGHNA and YSLEER.

This clonotype came up a few times. This chain links TRBV6-5 with TRBJ1-1; D is possibly TRBD1 (6 bases). V lost 6 bases and J lost 1, with 9 bases in between. The CDR3 contains 13 residues. The germline V gene has CDR1 MNHEY and CDR2 SVGAGI. CDR3 sequence (DNA): TGTGCCAGCAGAATGGGACAGAACACTGAAGCTTTCTTT. It encodes CASRMGQNTEAFF.

The chain employs TRBV19 and TRBJ2-3; 7 bases fit TRBD1. V lost 4 bases to trimming and J lost 4 bases; unmatched junction nucleotides: 14. Looked up from germline, CDR1 is LNHDA and CDR2 is SQIVND (reference sequence). CDR3 size: 17 residues. The CDR3 loop reads CASSTPRQGRVADTQYF. The CDR3 bases are TGTGCCAGTAGTACACCCCGACAGGGAAGAGTCGCAGATACGCAGTATTTT.

J is TRBJ2-5 and V is TRBV10-3, with 7 positions matching TRBD1. CDR1 is ENHRY, CDR2 SYGVKD, per germline. The J segment lost 8 bases and the V segment lost 6 bases, leaving 9 bases of the junction unmatched. CDR3 size: 13 residues. The CDR3 here is CAIRQGIGETQYF. CDR3 nucleotides: TGTGCCATCAGACAGGGGATCGGGGAAACCCAGTACTTC.

This clonotype has just a few counts. The V and J genes are TRBV6-1 and TRBJ2-7; no definite D call. Germline V lookup: CDR1 MNHNS, CDR2 SASEGT. CDR3 length: 14 amino acids. V was pared by 5 bases and J by 2 bases, with 13 bases between. CDR3: CASSLAGPTYEQYF. In DNA, the CDR3 is TGTGCCAGCAGTTTAGCCGGGCCCACCTACGAGCAGTACTTC.

This sequence joins TRBV5-1 and TRBJ2-7; 10 bases align to TRBD1. V lost 4 bases, J lost 1 base, and 5 bases stayed unmatched. Looked up from germline, CDR1 is SGHRS and CDR2 is YFSETQ. CDR3 length equals 15 residues. In nucleotides, the CDR3 is TGCGCCAGCAGCGGCGGACAGGGGGATTCCTACGAGCAGTACTTC. It codes for CASSGGQGDSYEQYF.

The sample holds a few counts of this clonotype. The rearrangement uses TRBV6-5 and TRBJ1-1, with 7 bases that match TRBD1. Looked up from germline, CDR1 is MNHEY and CDR2 is SVGAGI. The CDR3 runs to 14 residues. V was pared by 4 bases and J by 0 bases, with 2 bases of the junction left unmatched. The CDR3 sequence: CASSWGTVNTEAFF. In DNA, the CDR3 is TGTGCCAGCAGTTGGGGGACAGTGAACACTGAAGCTTTCTTT.

This clonotype was seen repeatedly, ten times or more. This sequence joins TRBV10-2 and TRBJ2-7, with 9 bases lining up with TRBD1. The trim removed 7 bases at V and 5 bases at J, leaving 9 bases unmatched. The CDR3 totals 14 residues. Per germline, CDR1 WSHSY and CDR2 SAAADI. CDR3 loop: CASTIQGARDEQYF. CDR3 DNA sequence: TGCGCCAGCACCATACAGGGGGCAAGGGACGAGCAGTACTTC.

This chain joins TRBV6-6 and TRBJ2-1; the match to TRBD1 covers 7 bases. Germline loops: CDR1 MNHNY, CDR2 SVGAGI (reference sequence). CDR3 size: 13 residues. The V and J ends lost 4 bases and 10 bases, in that order; junction bases with no gene match: 7. The CDR3 DNA reads TGTGCCAGCAGTTTACTGACAGGGCAGGAGCAGTTCTTC. The encoded protein is CASSLLTGQEQFF.